These 18 T cell receptor beta chains were all obtained from the same sample, sequenced in a study of OX40 agonist ivuxolimab in advanced cancers. The method was immunoSEQ multiplex PCR; TCRdb's version includes in-frame clones alone and lacks a portion of them. There are roughly 90,000 clones in the sample; 70% to 90% occur only once, and over 1.2% lies in the top ten. This material consisted of CD4+ or CD8+ T cells sorted from blood, taken in a trial of the OX40 agonist ivuxolimab. The source of these receptors is an adult with an advanced solid tumor such as melanoma, head and neck, liver or kidney cancer.

This chain connects TRBV7-8 to TRBJ2-1, with D perhaps matching TRBD1 (6 bases). The ends were cut back, 0 bases at V and 8 bases at J, with 14 bases in the middle. The CDR3 covers 15 residues. Germline V gene data show CDR1 as SGHVS and CDR2 as FQNEAQ. For the CDR3, the DNA is TGTGCCAGCAGCTTAGCCCGAACAGGGCCCGATGAGCAGTTCTTC. This gives the protein CASSLARTGPDEQFF.

This clone was detected only a few times. This chain joins TRBV5-5 and TRBJ2-7; D not certain. V was clipped by 4 bases and J by 4 bases, with 18 bases between them. The germline CDR1 and CDR2 sequences are SGHKS and YYEKEE (reference sequence). CDR3 length equals 15 residues. The CDR3 sequence: CASSVPGLELYEQYF. The CDR3 nucleotides are TGTGCCAGCAGCGTGCCGGGCCTTGAGCTTTACGAGCAGTACTTC.

The V call is TRBV5-6, the J call TRBJ1-6; D may be TRBD1 (5 bases). Looked up from germline, CDR1 is SGHDT and CDR2 is YYEEEE. Deletions cut 0 bases from V and 6 bases from J, with 10 bases between. The CDR3 totals 15 residues. The CDR3 sequence: CASSLEGPGNSPLHF. CDR3 DNA: TGTGCCAGCAGCTTGGAGGGGCCCGGTAATTCACCCCTCCACTTT.

The chain has TRBV19 and TRBJ2-7; no reliable D call. The CDR3 runs 14 residues. Trimming shortened V by 7 bases and J by 5 bases, and 18 bases separated the two germline ends. Germline loops: CDR1 LNHDA, CDR2 SQIVND (reference sequence). CDR3 sequence (DNA): TGTGCCAGTAAAGACGGTCCCTCCCCCCACGAGCAGTACTTC. This translates into CASKDGPSPHEQYF. Combining the CDR3 with reference TRBV19 and TRBJ2-7 gives the whole variable domain DGGITQSPKYLFRKEGQNVTLSCEQNLNHDAMYWYRQDPGQGLRLIYYSQIVNDFQKGDIAEGYSVSREKKESFPLTVTSAQKNPTAFYLCASKDGPSPHEQYFGPGTRLTVT.

The V and J genes are TRBV6-1 and TRBJ1-1; TRBD1 is a possible D gene (6 bases). The CDR3 contains 13 residues. V lost 7 bases, J lost 3 bases, and 12 bases lay in between. Germline loops: CDR1 MNHNS, CDR2 SASEGT. The CDR3 loop reads CASKNRVDTEAFF. The CDR3 DNA reads as TGTGCCAGCAAAAACAGGGTGGACACTGAAGCTTTCTTT.

The chain is built from TRBV6-5 and TRBJ2-7; D remains unclear. V lost 5 bases and J 5 bases, leaving 16 bases between the germline ends. The CDR3 contains 14 residues. Germline-derived CDR1 and CDR2 are MNHEY and SVGAGI. CDR3 nucleotides: TGTGCCAGCAGTGAGTATCCCATCAAGCACGAGCAGTACTTC. It encodes CASSEYPIKHEQYF.

The J gene is TRBJ1-2, the V gene TRBV6-4; maybe TRBD1 (6 bases). Germline CDR1 reads MRHNA; CDR2 reads SNTAGT. Between the trimmed V and J ends, which lost 1 base and 4 bases, there was a span of 10 bases. The CDR3 is made up of 14 amino acids. In DNA, the CDR3 is TGTGCCAGCAGTGACTATGGCAGGGGCTATGGCTACACCTTC. Protein product: CASSDYGRGYGYTF.

J is TRBJ2-1 and V is TRBV19; D gene ambiguous. The CDR3 covers 14 residues. V was cut by 4 bases and J by 4 bases, with 11 bases left in between. Germline loops: CDR1 LNHDA, CDR2 SQIVND (reference sequence). DNA of the CDR3: TGTGCCAGTAGTAACCTTCAAATGTACAATGAGCAGTTCTTC. Protein product: CASSNLQMYNEQFF.

The chain employs TRBV5-4 and TRBJ1-1; D gene ambiguous. Germline values: CDR1 SGHNT, CDR2 YYREEE (reference sequence). The germline V and J ends were trimmed by 4 bases and 4 bases, with 17 bases remaining between them. This CDR3 has 15 amino acids. Written as DNA, the CDR3 is TGTGCCAGCAGCCCCAACGATAGGGAGCGCACTGAAGCTTTCTTT. Protein: CASSPNDRERTEAFF.

The chain employs TRBV28 and TRBJ1-2; TRBD1 might be the D (5 bases). Germline lookup yields CDR1 MDHEN and CDR2 SYDVKM. The CDR3 sequence is 14 residues long. V lost 4 bases, J lost 2 bases, and 11 bases lay in between. The CDR3 coding sequence is TGTGCCAGCAGTTCACAGGACGGAAACTATGGCTACACCTTC. Residues: CASSSQDGNYGYTF.

V gene TRBV6-4 combines with J gene TRBJ2-1, with 9 bases identical to TRBD2. Germline assignment: CDR1 MRHNA and CDR2 SNTAGT. The trim removed 4 bases at V and 6 bases at J, leaving 4 bases unmatched. This CDR3 spans 14 amino acids. Here the CDR3 reads CASSAETSGNEQFF. DNA of the CDR3: TGTGCCAGCAGTGCCGAGACTAGCGGCAATGAGCAGTTCTTC.

The chain has TRBV7-6 and TRBJ2-1; possibly TRBD2 for D (6 bases). Germline CDR1 SGHVS, CDR2 FNYEAQ. The CDR3 covers 17 residues. V gave up 4 bases and J gave up 6 bases, with 22 bases separating them. The CDR3 DNA follows: TGTGCCAGCAGCTCCGGAAGGCTGGACTACCACTCCAATGAGCAGTTCTTC. Amino acid sequence: CASSSGRLDYHSNEQFF.

The rearrangement uses TRBV5-1 and TRBJ2-5, with a weak D call TRBD2 (5 bases). CDR1 SGHRS and CDR2 YFSETQ come from the germline V gene. The CDR3 extends over 14 amino acids. V was shortened by 0 bases and J by 5 bases, with 11 bases between the two germline ends. For the CDR3, the DNA is TGCGCCAGCAGCTTGGAGCCGGGGAAGGAGACCCAGTACTTC. Its protein is CASSLEPGKETQYF.

This clone was picked up a small number of times. The chain has TRBV10-1 and TRBJ1-2; no clear D gene. Trimming left V 7 bases short and J 4 bases short, with 13 bases between. Germline CDR1 WNHNN, CDR2 SYGVQD (reference sequence). The length of the CDR3 is 13 residues. For the CDR3, the DNA is TGCGCCAGCAAGCAGCCTCTACCCTATGGCTACACCTTC. It specifies CASKQPLPYGYTF.

This clone was counted once. The DNA for the CDR3 is TGTGCCAGCAGCCTAACCCCGGGACTAGCGGGCCACAATGAGCAGTTCTTC. Amino acids: CASSLTPGLAGHNEQFF. The gene calls are TRBV4-2 and TRBJ2-1, with 12 bases matching TRBD2. After removal of 4 bases from V and 5 bases from J, the junction contained 9 bases not matched to a gene. The CDR3 contains 17 residues. Germline CDR1 and CDR2: LGHNA and YNFKEQ.

The J gene is TRBJ2-7, the V gene TRBV6-5, with TRBD1 matching over 9 bases. Trimming at V came to 6 bases and at J to 5 bases, leaving 11 bases not matched to a gene. Germline V gene sequence: CDR1 MNHEY, CDR2 SVGAGI. The length of the CDR3 is 15 residues. The CDR3 nucleotides are TGTGCCAGCAGCCGTCCCGGGACAGGGATCCACGAGCAGTACTTC. Amino acids: CASSRPGTGIHEQYF.

This rearrangement joins TRBV2 to TRBJ1-1; D gene uncertain. V gave up 8 bases and J gave up 0 bases, with 13 bases separating them. The CDR3 contains 14 residues. Germline CDR1 reads SNHLY; CDR2 reads FYNNEI. CDR3 residues: CASVSDEMNTEAFF. CDR3 coding DNA: TGTGCCAGCGTGTCAGATGAGATGAACACTGAAGCTTTCTTT.

The chain links TRBV18 to TRBJ1-5; 7 nucleotides align to TRBD1. In germline, CDR1 is KGHSH, CDR2 LQKENI. The CDR3 loop spans 15 amino acids. The V gene end was trimmed by 2 bases and the J gene end by 2 bases; junction bases not matched to a gene: 3. DNA of the CDR3: TGTGCCAGCTCACCAAGGCAGGGGGGCAATCAGCCCCAGCATTTT. Encoded protein: CASSPRQGGNQPQHF.